The present TCR beta chain was sequenced within a study of CD8+CD57+ T cells in acquired aplastic anemia. Study findings and constraints: There were roughly 28 CD8+ CDR3 sequences that occurred in both patients and controls.

With 3 bases clipped from V and 0 bases from J, the junction kept 2 bases outside the gene matches. The CDR3 sequence is 16 residues long. Germline V gene lookup returns CDR1 MNHEY and CDR2 SMNVEV (reference sequence). Worth noting for this clonotype: The antigen is undetermined.

Genomic DNA constituted the template upon which TCR beta VDJ and CDR3 profiling was performed. TCRdb processed the reads anew with MiXCR; each CDR3 protein has one entry. Seen here are 150,000 to 200,000 distinct CDR3 sequences, around half observed once, and the top ten hold 2.5% to 3.5%. This clonotype was sampled from a human donor in good health. Specimen: sorted CD4+, CD8+, or CD8+CD57+ T cells (not recorded which) from PBMCs. The rearrangement uses TRBV27 and TRBJ2-3; 11 bases are shared with TRBD2. In DNA form, the CDR3 reads TGTGCCAGCAGTTTTAGGACTAGCGGGAGCACAGATACGCAGTATTTT. Its translation: CASSFRTSGSTDTQYF.